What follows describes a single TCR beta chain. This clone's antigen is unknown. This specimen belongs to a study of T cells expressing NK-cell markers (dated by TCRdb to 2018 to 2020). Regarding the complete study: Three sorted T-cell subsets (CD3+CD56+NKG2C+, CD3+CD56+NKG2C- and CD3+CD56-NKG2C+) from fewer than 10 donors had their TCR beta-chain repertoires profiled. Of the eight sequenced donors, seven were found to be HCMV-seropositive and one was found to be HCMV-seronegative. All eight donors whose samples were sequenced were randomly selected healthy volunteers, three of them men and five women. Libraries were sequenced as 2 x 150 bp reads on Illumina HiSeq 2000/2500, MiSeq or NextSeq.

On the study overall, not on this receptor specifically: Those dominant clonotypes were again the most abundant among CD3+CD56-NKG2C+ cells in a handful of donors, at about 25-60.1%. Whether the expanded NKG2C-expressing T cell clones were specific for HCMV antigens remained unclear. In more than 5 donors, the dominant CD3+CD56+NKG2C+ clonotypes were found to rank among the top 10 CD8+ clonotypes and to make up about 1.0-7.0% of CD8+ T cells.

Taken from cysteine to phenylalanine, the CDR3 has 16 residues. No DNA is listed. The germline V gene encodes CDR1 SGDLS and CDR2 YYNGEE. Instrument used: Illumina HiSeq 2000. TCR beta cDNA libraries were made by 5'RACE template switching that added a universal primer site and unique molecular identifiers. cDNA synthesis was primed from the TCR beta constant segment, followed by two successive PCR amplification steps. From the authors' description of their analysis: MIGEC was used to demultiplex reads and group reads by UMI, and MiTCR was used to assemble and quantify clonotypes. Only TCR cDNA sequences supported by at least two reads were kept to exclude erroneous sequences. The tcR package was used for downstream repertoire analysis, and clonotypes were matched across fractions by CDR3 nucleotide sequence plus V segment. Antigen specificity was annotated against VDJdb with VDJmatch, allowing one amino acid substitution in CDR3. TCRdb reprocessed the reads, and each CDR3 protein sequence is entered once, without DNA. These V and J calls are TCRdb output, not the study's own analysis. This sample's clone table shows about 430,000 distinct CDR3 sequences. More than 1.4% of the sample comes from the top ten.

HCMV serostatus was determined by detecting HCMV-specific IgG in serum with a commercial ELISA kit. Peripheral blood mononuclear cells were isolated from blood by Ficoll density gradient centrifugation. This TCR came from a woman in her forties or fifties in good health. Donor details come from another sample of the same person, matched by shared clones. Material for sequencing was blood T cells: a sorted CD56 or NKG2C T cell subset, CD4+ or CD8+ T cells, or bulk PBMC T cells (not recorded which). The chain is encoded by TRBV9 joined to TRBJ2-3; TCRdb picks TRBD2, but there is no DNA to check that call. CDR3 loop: CASSVESGRTTDTQYF.